This T cell receptor (beta chain) appears in the sequencing data of a study of blood T cell repertoires in COVID-19. Per the study methods: It was from reference gene primer amplification that nucleated cell counts were estimated. Sequenced by immunoSEQ multiplex PCR; TCRdb stores in-frame clones only, minus some. V, J and clone size are taken as reported in that table, and D and trimming were inferred from the DNA itself. The data contain roughly 53,000 clones, 70% to 85% of them seen just once; the ten biggest clones take up 14%. The receptor comes from a human donor in a cohort sampled during active COVID-19. The sample was peripheral blood.

CDR3 amino acids: CASSYSDRGGSPLHF. CDR3 nucleotide sequence: TGTGCCAGCAGTTACTCGGACAGGGGCGGATCACCCCTCCACTTT. The rearrangement joins TRBV6-6 to TRBJ1-6; 9 bases fit TRBD1. Germline loops: CDR1 MNHNY, CDR2 SVGAGI (reference sequence). This CDR3 has 15 residues. The V segment lost 0 bases and the J segment 10 bases; nucleotides outside the gene matches: 4.